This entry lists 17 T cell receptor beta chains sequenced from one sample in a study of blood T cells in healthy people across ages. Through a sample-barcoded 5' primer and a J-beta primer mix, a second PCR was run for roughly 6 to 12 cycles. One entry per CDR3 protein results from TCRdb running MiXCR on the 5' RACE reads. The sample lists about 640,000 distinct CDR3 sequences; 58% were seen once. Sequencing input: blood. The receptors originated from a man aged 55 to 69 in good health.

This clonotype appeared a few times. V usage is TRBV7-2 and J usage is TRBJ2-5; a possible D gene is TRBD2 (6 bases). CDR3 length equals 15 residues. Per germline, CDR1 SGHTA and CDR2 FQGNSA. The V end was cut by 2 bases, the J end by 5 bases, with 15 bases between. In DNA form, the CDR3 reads TGTGCCAGCAGCTTATGGGAGTCTCGGGAGGAGACCCAGTACTTC. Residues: CASSLWESREETQYF.

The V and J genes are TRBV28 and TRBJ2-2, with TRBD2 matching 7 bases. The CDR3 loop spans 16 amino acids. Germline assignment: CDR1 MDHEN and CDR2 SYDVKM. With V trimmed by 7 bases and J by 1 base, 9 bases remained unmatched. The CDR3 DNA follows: TGTGCCAGCACCAGAGGGGAGGGATGGAACACCGGGGAGCTGTTTTTT. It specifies CASTRGEGWNTGELFF. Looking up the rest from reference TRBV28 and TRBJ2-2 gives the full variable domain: DVKVTQSSRYLVKRTGEKVFLECVQDMDHENMFWYRQDPGLGLRLIYFSYDVKMKEKGDIPEGYSVSREKKERFSLILESASTNQTSMYLCASTRGEGWNTGELFFGEGSRLTVL.

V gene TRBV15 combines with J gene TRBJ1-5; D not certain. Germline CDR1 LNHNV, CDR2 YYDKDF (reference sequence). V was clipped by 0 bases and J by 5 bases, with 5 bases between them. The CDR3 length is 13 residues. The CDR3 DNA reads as TGTGCCACCAGCAGAGATCCCTATCAGCCCCAGCATTTT. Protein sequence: CATSRDPYQPQHF.

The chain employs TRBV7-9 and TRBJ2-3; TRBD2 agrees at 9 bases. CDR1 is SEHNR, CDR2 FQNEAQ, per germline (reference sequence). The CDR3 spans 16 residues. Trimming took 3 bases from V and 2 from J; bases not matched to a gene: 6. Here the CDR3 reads CASSLGTSFSTDTQYF. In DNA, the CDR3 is TGTGCCAGCAGCTTGGGGACTAGCTTTTCCACAGATACGCAGTATTTT.

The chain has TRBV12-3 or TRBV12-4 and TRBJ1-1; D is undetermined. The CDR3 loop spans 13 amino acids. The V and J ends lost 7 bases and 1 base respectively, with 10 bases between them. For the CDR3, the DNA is TGTGCCAGCAAAAGGGTCAGGAACACTGAAGCTTTCTTT. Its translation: CASKRVRNTEAFF.

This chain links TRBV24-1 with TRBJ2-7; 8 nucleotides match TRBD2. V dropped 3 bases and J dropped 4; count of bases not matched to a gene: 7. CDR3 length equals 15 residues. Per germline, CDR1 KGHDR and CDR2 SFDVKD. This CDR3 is CATSDPERGSYEQYF. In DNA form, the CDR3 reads TGTGCCACCAGTGATCCCGAGCGGGGGAGTTACGAGCAGTACTTC.

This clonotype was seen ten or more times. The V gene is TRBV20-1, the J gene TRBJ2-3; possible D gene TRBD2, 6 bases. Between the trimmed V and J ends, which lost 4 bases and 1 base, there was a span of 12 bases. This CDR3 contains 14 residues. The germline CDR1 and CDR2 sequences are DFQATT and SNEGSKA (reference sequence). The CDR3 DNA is TGCAGTGCTAAGGAGGGAAGAGGCACAGATACGCAGTATTTT. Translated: CSAKEGRGTDTQYF.

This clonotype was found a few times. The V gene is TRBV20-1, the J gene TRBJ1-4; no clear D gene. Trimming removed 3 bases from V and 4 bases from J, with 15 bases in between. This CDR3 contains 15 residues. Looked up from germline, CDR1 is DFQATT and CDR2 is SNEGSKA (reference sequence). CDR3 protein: CSARGPLLINEKLFF. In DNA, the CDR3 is TGCAGTGCTAGGGGTCCCCTACTTATTAATGAAAAACTGTTTTTT.

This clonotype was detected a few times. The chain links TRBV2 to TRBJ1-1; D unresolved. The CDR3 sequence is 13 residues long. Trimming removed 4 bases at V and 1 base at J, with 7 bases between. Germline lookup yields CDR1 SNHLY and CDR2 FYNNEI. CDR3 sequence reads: CASSGNGNTEAFF. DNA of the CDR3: TGTGCCAGCAGTGGCAACGGGAACACTGAAGCTTTCTTT.

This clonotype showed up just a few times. CDR3 protein: CASSQWDRAGNIQYF. The CDR3 DNA reads TGTGCCAGCAGCCAATGGGACAGGGCGGGAAACATTCAGTACTTC. V is TRBV3-1 and J is TRBJ2-4, with 9 bases identical to TRBD1. V lost 2 bases and J lost 6; bases outside the gene matches: 5. Germline CDR1 and CDR2: LGHDT and YNNKEL (reference sequence). This CDR3 comprises 15 residues.

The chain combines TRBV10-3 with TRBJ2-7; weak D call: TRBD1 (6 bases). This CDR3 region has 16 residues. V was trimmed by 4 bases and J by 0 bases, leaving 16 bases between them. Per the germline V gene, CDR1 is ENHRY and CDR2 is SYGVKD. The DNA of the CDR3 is TGTGCCATCAGTGGGAGCGCCGACAGGAGCTCCTACGAGCAGTACTTC. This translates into CAISGSADRSSYEQYF.

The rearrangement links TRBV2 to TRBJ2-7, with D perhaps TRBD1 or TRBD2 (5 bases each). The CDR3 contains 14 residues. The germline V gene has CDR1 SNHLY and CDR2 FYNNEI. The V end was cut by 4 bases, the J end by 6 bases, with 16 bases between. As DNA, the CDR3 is TGTGCCAGCAGTGGGGACCCTCCCGGGGTCGAGCAGTACTTC. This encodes CASSGDPPGVEQYF.

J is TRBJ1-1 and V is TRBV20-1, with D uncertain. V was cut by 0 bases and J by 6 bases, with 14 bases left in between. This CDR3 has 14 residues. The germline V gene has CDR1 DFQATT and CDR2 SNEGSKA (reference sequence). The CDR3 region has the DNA TGCAGTGCTAGAGATCATGGAGGGATCGCTGAAGCTTTCTTT. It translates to CSARDHGGIAEAFF.

This chain's CDR3 is CSVAGGTVNYGYTF. The CDR3 region has the DNA TGCAGTGTCGCGGGGGGCACAGTGAACTATGGCTACACCTTC. The chain combines TRBV20-1 with TRBJ1-2; D possibly corresponds to TRBD1 (6 bases). Germline V gene lookup returns CDR1 DFQATT and CDR2 SNEGSKA (reference sequence). The CDR3 runs 14 residues. With 7 bases removed from V and 2 bases from J, the gap between germline ends came to 17 bases.

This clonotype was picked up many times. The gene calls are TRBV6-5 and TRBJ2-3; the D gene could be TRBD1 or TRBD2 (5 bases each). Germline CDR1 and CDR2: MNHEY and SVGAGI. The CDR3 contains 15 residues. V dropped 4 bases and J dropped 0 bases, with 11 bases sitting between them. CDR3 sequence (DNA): TGTGCCAGCAGTTCAAAGGGGAGAAGCACAGATACGCAGTATTTT. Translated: CASSSKGRSTDTQYF.

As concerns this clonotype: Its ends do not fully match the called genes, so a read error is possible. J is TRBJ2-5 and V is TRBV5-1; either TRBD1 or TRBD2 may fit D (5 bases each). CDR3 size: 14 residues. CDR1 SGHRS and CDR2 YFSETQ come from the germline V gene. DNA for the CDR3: TGCGCCAGCAGCTTGGGGACATCAGCGGAGACTCAGTACTTC. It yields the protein CASSLGTSAETQYF.

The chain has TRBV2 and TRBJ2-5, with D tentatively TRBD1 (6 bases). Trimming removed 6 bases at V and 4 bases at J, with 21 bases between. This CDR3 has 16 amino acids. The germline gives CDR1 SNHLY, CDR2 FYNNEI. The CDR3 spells CASSPESPGVRETQYF. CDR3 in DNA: TGTGCCAGCAGCCCCGAGTCCCCAGGGGTACGAGAGACCCAGTACTTC.